The rows below give T cell receptor beta chains drawn from one sample of a study of cytomegalovirus exposure and HLA in healthy donors. Sequencing was performed with immunoSEQ multiplex PCR; in TCRdb, only in-frame clones are kept and a portion is missing. The table lists over 150,000 clones, around 81% of them singletons. The sample comprised PBMCs. Receptors originate from a young woman in good health and CMV-seropositive. Both conserved end residues are trimmed from each CDR3. Fields, in order: CDR3 length, V gene, J gene, CDR3 protein.

>12|TRBV11-2|TRBJ1-1
ASSLYSMNTEAF
>13|TRBV28|TRBJ2-1
ASGLAPPDYNEQF
>12|TRBV5-1|TRBJ1-4
ASSFSRTNEKLF
>14|TRBV27|TRBJ2-7
ASSSNPGTGEYEQY
>14|TRBV11-2|TRBJ1-1
ASSPQTGTVNTEAF
>11|TRBV4-3|TRBJ2-3
ASSRELTDTQY
>12|TRBV29-1|TRBJ1-2
SIRWTNSSDGYT
>13|TRBV11-1|TRBJ2-7
ASSLNRGTVGEQY
>11|TRBV9|TRBJ2-1
ASSDGGPNEQF
>12|TRBV6-1|TRBJ2-1
ASRTSPEYNEQF
>11|TRBV5-4|TRBJ1-3
ASRSSGGNTIY